Each of the 3 T cell receptor beta chains below was sequenced from the same sample in a study of T cells in women clearing cervical HPV infection. Assay: immunoSEQ multiplex PCR; the TCRdb copy retains only in-frame clones and omits some. There are some 31,000 clones in the sample, with approximately 3% held by the top ten. Material: blood buffy coat. The receptor set was obtained from a woman between 18 and 70 years old with a cervical HPV16 infection that either progressed to CIN3+ or cleared (not recorded which).

On this clone: Coverage ceases 3 residues before the CDR3 finishes, and the germline J gene fills in the end. This chain connects TRBV4-1 to TRBJ2-7; 8 bases align to TRBD1. After removal of 4 bases from V and 2 bases from J, the junction contained 4 bases not matched to a gene. This CDR3 has 14 residues. Germline V gene data show CDR1 as MGHRA and CDR2 as YSYEKL. The sequenced CDR3 bases are TGCGCCAGCAGCCTTGGACAGGGTGCCTACGAG. Protein: CASSLGQGAYE. The CDR3 in full is CASSLGQGAYEQYF.

A remark on this clone: The read terminates 3 residues before the CDR3 end, so the remaining end is supplied by the germline J gene. The rearrangement links TRBV2 to TRBJ1-1; D possibly corresponds to TRBD1 (6 bases). The ends were cut back, 4 bases at V and 1 base at J, with 16 bases in the middle. Looked up from germline, CDR1 is SNHLY and CDR2 is FYNNEI. The CDR3 length is 16 residues. Incomplete CDR3 DNA: TGTGCCAGCAGTGGGGGGCCCTGGACGGAGAACACTGAA. Its protein product is CASSGGPWTENTE. The whole CDR3 region reads CASSGGPWTENTEAFF.

Comments on this clone: The read stops 3 residues short of the end of the CDR3; the missing end is completed from the germline J gene. V gene TRBV23-1 combines with J gene TRBJ1-1, with D perhaps TRBD1 (5 bases). TRBV23-1 counts as an open reading frame of uncertain function. V was clipped by 0 bases and J by 4 bases, with 12 bases between them. The CDR3 totals 15 residues. The CDR3 DNA, read in part, is TGCGCCAGCAGTCAATCCCCGACAGTGGGCACTGAA. Residues: CASSQSPTVGTE. In full, the CDR3 is CASSQSPTVGTEAFF.